This T cell receptor beta chain was sequenced for a study of T cells in Graves' hyperthyroidism and ophthalmopathy. Study results and limitations: Ophthalmopathy cases were set apart from stable hyperthyroidism by a 13 V-J model.

Trimming removed 6 bases from V and 2 bases from J, with 16 bases in between. The CDR3 runs to 15 residues. The germline CDR1 and CDR2 sequences are MNHEY and SMNVEV (reference sequence). In the ophthalmopathy cohort, Clinical Activity Score was at least 3, NOSPECS grade at least 4, and duration under 3 months. Orbital computed tomography, thyroid ultrasound, serum thyroxine and TRAb, and clinical symptoms together informed the diagnoses. In this sample, this clonotype turned up many times. As yet, its antigen is unknown. The CDR3 regions of TCR beta were amplified from RNA transcripts. RT-PCR in the first round (using the HTBI primer set) targeted the TCR CDR3. One entry per CDR3 protein, called by TCRdb with MiXCR from the multiplex PCR reads. The sample includes hundreds of thousands of distinct CDR3 sequences, around 13% of them seen just once.

The TCR was taken from a woman in her forties or fifties with Graves' ophthalmopathy. Sequenced: blood. The V gene is TRBV27, the J gene TRBJ1-1, with a weak D call TRBD1 (6 bases). The CDR3 region is CASSPKGQQNTEAFF. DNA for the CDR3: TGTGCCAGCAGCCCAAAGGGACAACAAAACACTGAAGCTTTCTTT.